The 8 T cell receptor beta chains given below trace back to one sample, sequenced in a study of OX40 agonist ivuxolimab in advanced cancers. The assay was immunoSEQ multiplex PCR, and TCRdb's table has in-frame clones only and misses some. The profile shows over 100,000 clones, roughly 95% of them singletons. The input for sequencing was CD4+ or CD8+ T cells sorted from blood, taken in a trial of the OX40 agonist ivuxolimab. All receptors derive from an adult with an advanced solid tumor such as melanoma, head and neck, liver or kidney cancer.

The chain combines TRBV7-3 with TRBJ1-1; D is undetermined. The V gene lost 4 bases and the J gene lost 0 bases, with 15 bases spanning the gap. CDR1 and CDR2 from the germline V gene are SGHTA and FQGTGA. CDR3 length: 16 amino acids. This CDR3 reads CASSSKRPIMNTEAFF. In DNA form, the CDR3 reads TGTGCCAGCAGCTCGAAACGACCGATAATGAACACTGAAGCTTTCTTT. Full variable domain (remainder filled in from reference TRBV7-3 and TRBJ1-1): GAGVSQTPSNKVTEKGKYVELRCDPISGHTALYWYRQSLGQGPEFLIYFQGTGAADDSGLPNDRFFAVRPEGSVSTLKIQRTERGDSAVYLCASSSKRPIMNTEAFFGQGTRLTVV.

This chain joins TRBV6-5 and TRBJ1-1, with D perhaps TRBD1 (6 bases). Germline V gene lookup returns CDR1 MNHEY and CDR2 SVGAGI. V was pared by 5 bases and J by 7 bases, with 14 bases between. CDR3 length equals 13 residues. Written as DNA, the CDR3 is TGTGCCAGCAGTGTCAGGGGTCAGCTTGAAGCTTTCTTT. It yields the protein CASSVRGQLEAFF.

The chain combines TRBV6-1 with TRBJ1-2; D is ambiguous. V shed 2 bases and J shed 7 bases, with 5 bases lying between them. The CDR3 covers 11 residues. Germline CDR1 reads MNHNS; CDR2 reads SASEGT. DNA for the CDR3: TGTGCCAGCAGTGAAAGTCGTGGCTACACCTTC. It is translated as CASSESRGYTF.

The CDR3 sequence: CASSLGIRPNYGYTF. CDR3 in DNA: TGTGCCAGCAGCTTAGGGATCCGCCCTAACTATGGCTACACCTTC. The rearrangement uses TRBV7-2 and TRBJ1-2; D is uncertain. Trimming pared 1 base from V and 0 bases from J, leaving 9 bases between. Germline V gives CDR1 SGHTA, CDR2 FQGNSA. This CDR3 has 15 residues.

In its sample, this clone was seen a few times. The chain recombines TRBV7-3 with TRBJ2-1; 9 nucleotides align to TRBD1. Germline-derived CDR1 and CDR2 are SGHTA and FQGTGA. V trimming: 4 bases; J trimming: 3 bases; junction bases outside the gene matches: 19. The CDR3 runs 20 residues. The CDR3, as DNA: TGTGCCAGCAGCTCCCAATCCGGGACAGGGTGGGCTAGCGGCTACAATGAGCAGTTCTTC. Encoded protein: CASSSQSGTGWASGYNEQFF.

The CDR3 is CASSFKGTDTEAFF. CDR3 DNA: TGCGCCAGCAGCTTCAAGGGTACAGACACTGAAGCTTTCTTT. The gene calls are TRBV5-1 and TRBJ1-1, with unresolved D. Germline CDR1 SGHRS, CDR2 YFSETQ. The CDR3 is made up of 14 amino acids. V was cut by 2 bases and J by 3 bases, with 11 bases left in between.

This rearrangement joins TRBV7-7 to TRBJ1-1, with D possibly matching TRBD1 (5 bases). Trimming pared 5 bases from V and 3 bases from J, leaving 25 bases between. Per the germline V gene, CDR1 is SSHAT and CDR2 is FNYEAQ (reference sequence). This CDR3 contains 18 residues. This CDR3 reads CASSHQGRVFQIHTEAFF. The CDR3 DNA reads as TGTGCCAGCAGCCACCAGGGCAGGGTTTTCCAGATTCACACTGAAGCTTTCTTT.

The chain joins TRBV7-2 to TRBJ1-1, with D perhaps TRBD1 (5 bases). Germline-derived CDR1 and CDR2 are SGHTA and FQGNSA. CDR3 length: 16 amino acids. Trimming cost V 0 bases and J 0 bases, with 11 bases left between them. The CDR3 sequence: CASSLATAGMNTEAFF. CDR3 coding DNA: TGTGCCAGCAGCTTAGCAACAGCAGGGATGAACACTGAAGCTTTCTTT.